Listed below are T cell receptor beta chains from one sample, sequenced in a study of blood T cell repertoires in COVID-19. This table comes from immunoSEQ multiplex PCR, and its TCRdb copy is limited to in-frame clones, with some not included. The sample lists some 250,000 clones; 90% to 95% were seen once. Input material: PBMCs or T cells enriched from blood (not recorded which). The receptors here all came from a human donor in a cohort exposed to, infected with or recovered from COVID-19 (not recorded which). The donor label of this sample is uncertain. Each CDR3 is given without its conserved first and last residue.

j_call v_call cdr3_aa
TRBJ2-1 TRBV19 ASSGAGTRSTEQF
TRBJ1-2 TRBV19 ASSFPDRLWGYT
TRBJ1-2 TRBV7-2 ASSLGIGVDGYT
TRBJ2-7 TRBV18 ASSPLGTGVSYEQY
TRBJ1-2 TRBV6-5 ASTRQTNYGYT
TRBJ1-4 TRBV12-2 ASRLAARF
TRBJ1-1 TRBV14 ASSPRPRGEAF
TRBJ1-2 TRBV14 ASSQGDRYGYT
TRBJ2-1 TRBV29-1 SVDGISGGAAEQF
TRBJ1-5 TRBV30 AWSAGEGREQPQH
TRBJ1-1 TRBV6-5 ASTEGGRPNTEAF
TRBJ1-6 TRBV9 ASSPFEDSPLH
TRBJ1-1 TRBV7-8 ASSLALLGGRAF
TRBJ1-1 TRBV5-6 ASSLDFRGGTEAF
TRBJ2-5 TRBV5-1 ASSFRRQGAETQY
TRBJ1-6 TRBV5-1 ASSSNPGQGAGGSPLH
TRBJ2-3 TRBV30 AWEPGLPFGTQY
TRBJ1-4 TRBV2 ASREQGAYEKLF
TRBJ1-1 TRBV5-5 ASSLASGTEAF
TRBJ1-2 TRBV6-1 ASSEAARTGNYGYT
TRBJ2-5 TRBV7-8 ASSGGTALRETQY
TRBJ2-5 TRBV4-1 ASSQPDRQETQY
TRBJ2-3 TRBV11-2 ASSQRGRPDTQY
TRBJ2-1 TRBV7-3 ASSPRTRGNEQF
TRBJ1-2 TRBV4-1 ASSQEDPARGGYT
TRBJ1-1 TRBV18 ASSLLEGDTEAF
TRBJ1-5 TRBV3-1/TRBV3-2 ASSPGPPTGNQPQH
TRBJ2-2 TRBV29-1 SVGQSRTGELF
TRBJ2-5 TRBV6-5 ASSYSRNRGWETQY
TRBJ1-6 TRBV3-1/TRBV3-2 ASSQRQGSSPLH
TRBJ2-7 TRBV30 AWTPRGETYEQY
TRBJ2-5 TRBV5-1 ASSLESGKVETQY
TRBJ2-7 TRBV12-5 ASGFIVTGRVNEQY
TRBJ1-6 TRBV7-2 ASSSRDRLSPLH
TRBJ1-3 TRBV18 ASSPLSRVTPGNTIY
TRBJ2-7 TRBV30 AWTAGTAYEQY
TRBJ1-6 TRBV5-1 ASSMTGSSYNSPLH
TRBJ1-6 TRBV5-1 ASSLNGPVSYNSPLH
TRBJ2-5 TRBV14 ASSGRQGAKETQY
TRBJ2-7 TRBV7-9 ASSWWGTASYEQY
TRBJ2-3 TRBV21-1 ASSKEREEFTDTQY
TRBJ2-7 TRBV7-3 ASSLTSRGEQY
TRBJ2-7 TRBV25-1 ASSEGTAGSYEQY
TRBJ1-1 TRBV12-3/TRBV12-4 ASSAGGTEAF